Sequencing of this T cell receptor beta chain was carried out in a study of blood T cell repertoires in COVID-19. CDR1 MNHEY and CDR2 SMNVEV come from the germline V gene (reference sequence). There are 15 residues in the CDR3. The V segment lost 5 bases and the J segment 3 bases; nucleotides outside the gene matches: 9. Cohort assignment relied on participant-reported clinical history. Among Cohort 3 donors, those recovered had two negative PCRs, clearance, or symptom resolution. How the authors handled the data: Cell counts per sample came from amplifying reference gene primers. Repertoires were generated with immunoSEQ multiplex PCR, while TCRdb's copy carries only in-frame clones and drops some. V, J and clone size were drawn from that table, and D and trimming were deduced from the DNA. The data hold around 130,000 clones, with around 83% observed a single time.

The rearrangement uses TRBV27 and TRBJ2-7; 8 bases fit TRBD1. This clonotype was sampled from a man in his thirties or forties who had recovered from COVID-19. Sequenced material: PBMCs or T cells enriched from blood (not recorded which). CDR3 nucleotides: TGTGCCAGCAGTCTTACCGGGACAGGAGACTACGAGCAGTACTTC. Translated, it gives CASSLTGTGDYEQYF.